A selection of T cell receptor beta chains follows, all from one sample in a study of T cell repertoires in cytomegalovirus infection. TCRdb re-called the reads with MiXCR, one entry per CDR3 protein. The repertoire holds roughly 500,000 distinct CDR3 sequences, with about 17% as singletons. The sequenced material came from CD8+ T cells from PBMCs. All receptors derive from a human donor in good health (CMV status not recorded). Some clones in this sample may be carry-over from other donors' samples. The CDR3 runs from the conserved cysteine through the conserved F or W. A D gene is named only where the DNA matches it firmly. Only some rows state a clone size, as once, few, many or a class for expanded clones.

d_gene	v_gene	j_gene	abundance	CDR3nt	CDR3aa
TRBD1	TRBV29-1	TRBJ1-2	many	TGCAGCGTTGAGGACAGGGATGGCTACACCTTC	CSVEDRDGYTF
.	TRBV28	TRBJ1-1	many	TGTGCCAGCAGTTTGGGCCTTATGTGGGGGGCGCTGGACACTGAAGCTTTCTTT	CASSLGLMWGALDTEAFF
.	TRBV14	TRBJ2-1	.	TGTGCCAGAAGCCAAGATCCCCCCCATTCCTCCTACAATGAGCAGTTCTTC	CARSQDPPHSSYNEQFF
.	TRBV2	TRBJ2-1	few	TGTGCCAAGAGCGGTTCTCACAATGAGCAGTTCTTC	CAKSGSHNEQFF
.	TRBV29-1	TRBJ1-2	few	TGCAGCGTCGTTGGTTCAGGGGCCAATGGGGGCTACACCTTC	CSVVGSGANGGYTF
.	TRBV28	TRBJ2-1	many	TGTGCCAGCAGTTTCCCCCCTACGAGGGTGCAGAATGAGCAGTTCTTC	CASSFPPTRVQNEQFF
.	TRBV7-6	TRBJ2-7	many	TGTGCCAGCAGCTCTCGTAGCGGAAGCTCCTACGAGCAGTACTTC	CASSSRSGSSYEQYF
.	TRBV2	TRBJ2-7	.	TGTGCCAGCAGTGATACCGATAGGGTGTACGAGCAGTACTTC	CASSDTDRVYEQYF
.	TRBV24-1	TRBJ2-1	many	TGTGCCACCAGTGGGTTAGCGACCCCTGACAATGAGCAGTTCTTC	CATSGLATPDNEQFF
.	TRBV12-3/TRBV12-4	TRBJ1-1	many	TGTGCCAGCATCTTGGGGATGGAGGACACTGAAGCTTTCTTT	CASILGMEDTEAFF
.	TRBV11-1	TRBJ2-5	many	TGTGCCAGCAGCTTTTGGGCTGGGGAGACCCAGTACTTC	CASSFWAGETQYF
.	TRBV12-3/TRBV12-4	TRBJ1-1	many	TGTGCCAGCAGTTTAGAGGGAACGAACACTGAAGCTTTCTTT	CASSLEGTNTEAFF
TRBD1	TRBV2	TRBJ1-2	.	TGTGCCAGCAGTGAAAAGACAGGGTGGGAGGGCTACACCTTC	CASSEKTGWEGYTF
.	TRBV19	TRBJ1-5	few	TGTGCCAGTAGCATCTGGGGCAGGGATCAGCCCCAGCATTTT	CASSIWGRDQPQHF
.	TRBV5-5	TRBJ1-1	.	TGTGCCAGCAGCTTGGAGTGGCCCCCGGGCACTGAAGCTTTCTTT	CASSLEWPPGTEAFF
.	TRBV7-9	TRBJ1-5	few	TGTGCCAGCAGCCTTGACGGTCAGCCCCAGCATTTT	CASSLDGQPQHF
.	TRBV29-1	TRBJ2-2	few	TGCAGCGTTGAAGGGGGCGGGATCGCCGGGGAGCTGTTTTTT	CSVEGGGIAGELFF
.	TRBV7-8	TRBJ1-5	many	TGTGCCAGCAGCTCAACGACAGCCATATATCAGCCCCAGCATTTT	CASSSTTAIYQPQHF
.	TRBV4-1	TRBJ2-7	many	TGCGCCAGCAGCCAAGAGGTCGGGTGGGAGCAGTACTTC	CASSQEVGWEQYF
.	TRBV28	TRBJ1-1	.	TGTGCCAGCAGATGGAGGGCCACTGTAGCTTTCTTT	CASRWRATVAFF
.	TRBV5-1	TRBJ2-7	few	TGCGCCAGCGGTCCGGGGGTCGACTACGAGCAGTACTTC	CASGPGVDYEQYF
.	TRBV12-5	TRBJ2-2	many	TGTGCTAGCTCAGGGCCTGCGAACACCGGGGAGCTGTTTTTT	CASSGPANTGELFF
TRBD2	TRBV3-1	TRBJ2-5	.	TGTGCCAGCAGCCTTAGCGGGGGGGCTATTGAGACCCAGTACTTC	CASSLSGGAIETQYF
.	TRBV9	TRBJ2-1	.	TGTGCCAGCAGCGTATATAGGGGAGCGGATGAGCAGTTCTTC	CASSVYRGADEQFF
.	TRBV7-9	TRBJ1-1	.	TGTGCCAGCATTACAGAGGACACTGAAGCTTTCTTT	CASITEDTEAFF
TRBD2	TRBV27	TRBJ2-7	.	TGTGCCAGCAGTTTACGCTGGGGGGGTAGCTACGAGCAGTACTTC	CASSLRWGGSYEQYF
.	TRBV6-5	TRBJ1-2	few	TGTGCCAGCAGTTACCTTCTGGGCGGGGGCTCAGCTAACTATGGCTACACCTTC	CASSYLLGGGSANYGYTF
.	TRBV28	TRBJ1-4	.	TGTGCCAGCAGTTTCCAGGGGTGGGGAGAAAAACTGTTTTTT	CASSFQGWGEKLFF
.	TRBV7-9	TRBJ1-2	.	TGTGCCAGCAGCTTAGTTTCCGGGACACTTAGGAGCTACACCTTC	CASSLVSGTLRSYTF
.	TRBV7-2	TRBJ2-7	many	TGTGCCAGCAGCCCCATCGGGACTCAAGGTTACGAGCAGTACTTC	CASSPIGTQGYEQYF
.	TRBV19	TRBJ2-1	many	TGTGCCAGTAGTATCCGGCGGGGGCAGTACAATGAGCAGTTCTTC	CASSIRRGQYNEQFF
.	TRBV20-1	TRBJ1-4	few	TGCAGTGCTAGAGATGGTGAAAAACTGTTTTTT	CSARDGEKLFF
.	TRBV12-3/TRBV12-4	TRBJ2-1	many	TGTGCCAGCAATCCAGGGTCCTCCTACAATGAGCAGTTCTTC	CASNPGSSYNEQFF
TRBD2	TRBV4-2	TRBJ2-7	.	TGTGCCAGCAGCCAAGACCGACTAGCGGGAGACCACGAGCAGTACTTC	CASSQDRLAGDHEQYF
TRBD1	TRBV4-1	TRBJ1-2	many	TGCGCCAGCAGCCAATCTTCCGGGACAGGGGACAGCTATGGCTACACCTTC	CASSQSSGTGDSYGYTF
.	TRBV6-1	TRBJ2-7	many	TGTGCCAGCAGTGAAGATCACGCCCCCGGATACGAGCAGTACTTC	CASSEDHAPGYEQYF
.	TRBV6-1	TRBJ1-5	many	TGTGCCAGCAGTACCCGACACGGCAATCAGCCCCAGCATTTT	CASSTRHGNQPQHF
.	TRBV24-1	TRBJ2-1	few	TGTGCCACCAGTCCCCTGGGGGCGGGAGTCGGAGACAATGAGCAGTTCTTC	CATSPLGAGVGDNEQFF
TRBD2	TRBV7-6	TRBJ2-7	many	TGTGCCAGCAGCTTACGTGCGGGGGGGGATTGGGCCTACGAGCAGTACTTC	CASSLRAGGDWAYEQYF
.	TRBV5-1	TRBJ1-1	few	TGCGCCAGCAGCTTACTAATGAACACTGAAGCTTTCTTT	CASSLLMNTEAFF
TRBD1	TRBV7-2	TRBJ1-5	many	TGTGCCAGCAGCTCCTATGACAGGGGTGATCAGCCCCAGCATTTT	CASSSYDRGDQPQHF
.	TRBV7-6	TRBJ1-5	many	TGTGCCAGCAGCTTAGCGAGAGGACAGCCCCAGCATTTT	CASSLARGQPQHF
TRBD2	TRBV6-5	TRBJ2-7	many	TGTGCCAGCAGTTACTCGATTAGCGGGGGCTACGAGCAGTACTTC	CASSYSISGGYEQYF
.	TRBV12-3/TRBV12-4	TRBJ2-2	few	TGTGCCAGCAACCCGACAGGTACCGGGGAGCTGTTTTTT	CASNPTGTGELFF
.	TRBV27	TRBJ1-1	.	TGTGCCACCCACCAAAATCCGGGGAGCCCTGAAGCTTTCTTT	CATHQNPGSPEAFF
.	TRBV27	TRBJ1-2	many	TGTGCCAGCAGTTATGGCAGGGGTGTGCATGGCTACACCTTC	CASSYGRGVHGYTF
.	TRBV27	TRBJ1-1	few	TGTGCCAGCGGGCTGACAGCGTCTATGGGCACTGAAGCTTTCTTT	CASGLTASMGTEAFF
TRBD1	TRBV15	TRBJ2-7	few	TGTGCCACCAGCGAAGGACAGGGGTACGAGCAGTACTTC	CATSEGQGYEQYF